This TCR beta chain was identified during a study of T cell responses to AZD1222 COVID-19 vaccine. General study results and limits: Baseline seropositivity occurred in only a handful of AZD1222 recipients.

About this clone: The antigen remains unidentified.

V was trimmed by 4 bases and J by 4 bases, leaving 6 bases between them. Germline V gene sequence: CDR1 SGHDT, CDR2 YYEEEE. This CDR3 is built from 12 residues. Libraries were prepared by immunoSEQ multiplex PCR; TCRdb keeps only in-frame clonotypes and omits some of them. Found here are roughly 140,000 clones, 87% of them singletons; the top ten hold about 9.8%. Recipients boosted at about 4 weeks or about 12 weeks are pooled. The chain has TRBV5-6 and TRBJ2-1; no definite D call. The specimen comprised peripheral blood, sampled 28 days after the second AZD1222 dose. The receptor was isolated from an adult who received the AZD1222 COVID-19 vaccine. CDR3 DNA: TGTGCCAGCAGCCCACGTTACAATGAGCAGTTCTTC. Encoded protein: CASSPRYNEQFF. The whole variable domain, filled in from reference TRBV5-6 and TRBJ2-1, reads DAGVTQSPTHLIKTRGQQVTLRCSPKSGHDTVSWYQQALGQGPQFIFQYYEEEERQRGNFPDRFSGHQFPNYSSELNVNALLLGDSALYLCASSPRYNEQFFGPGTRLTVL.